The 27 T cell receptor beta chains reported below all come from one sample, sequenced in a study of T cells in Graves' hyperthyroidism and ophthalmopathy. TCR beta CDR3 regions were amplified from RNA transcripts. Initially, a first-round RT-PCR of the TCR CDR3 employed the HTBI primer set. A single record per CDR3 protein comes from TCRdb applying MiXCR to the multiplex PCR reads. This sample carries more than 300,000 distinct CDR3 sequences, about 18% of them seen once, and the ten largest clones take 35% to 50%. The specimen sequenced was blood. The receptors derive from a man aged 18 to 30 with Graves' ophthalmopathy.

The chain recombines TRBV7-6 with TRBJ1-2; D call uncertain. CDR3 length: 15 residues. Germline CDR1 and CDR2: SGHVS and FNYEAQ. V was trimmed by 1 base and J by 2 bases, leaving 11 bases between them. CDR3 in DNA: TGTGCCAGCAGCTTAGAGGTGGGCGGAAACTATGGCTACACCTTC. Residues: CASSLEVGGNYGYTF.

This clonotype was counted many times. The CDR3 protein is CASSLDVSSYNEQFF. CDR3 nucleotide sequence: TGTGCCAGCAGCTTAGACGTAAGCTCCTACAATGAGCAGTTCTTC. The chain employs TRBV7-2 and TRBJ2-1; D gene ambiguous. Germline V gives CDR1 SGHTA, CDR2 FQGNSA. The CDR3 consists of 15 residues. V shed 1 base and J shed 0 bases, with 7 bases lying between them.

The chain links TRBV29-1 to TRBJ1-5; perhaps TRBD1 as D (5 bases). The length of the CDR3 is 13 residues. Germline lookup yields CDR1 SQVTM and CDR2 ANQGSEA. Trimming left V 5 bases short and J 4 bases short, with 12 bases between. CDR3 loop: CSVQGAGNQPQHF. The CDR3 DNA sequence: TGCAGCGTTCAAGGGGCCGGGAATCAGCCCCAGCATTTT. Full variable domain (rest looked up from reference TRBV29-1 and TRBJ1-5): SAVISQKPSRDICQRGTSLTIQCQVDSQVTMMFWYRQQPGQSLTLIATANQGSEATYESGFVIDKFPISRPNLTFSTLTVSNMSPEDSSIYLCSVQGAGNQPQHFGDGTRLSIL.

This clonotype appeared many times. This chain joins TRBV5-1 and TRBJ2-7, with 12 positions matching TRBD2. V shed 3 bases and J 2 bases; nucleotides not matched to a gene: 3. CDR3 length equals 15 residues. Germline CDR1 and CDR2: SGHRS and YFSETQ. The CDR3 nucleotides read TGCGCCAGCAGCTCTCTAGCGGGGGGGGCCTACGAGCAGTACTTC. This encodes CASSSLAGGAYEQYF.

This clonotype was recorded a few times. V usage is TRBV7-2 and J usage is TRBJ2-3; D unclear. Trimming cost V 3 bases and J 2 bases, with 12 bases left between them. CDR3 length: 15 amino acids. Germline lookup yields CDR1 SGHTA and CDR2 FQGNSA. In nucleotides, the CDR3 is TGTGCCAGCAGCTTTTCGACTCACGACACAGATACGCAGTATTTT. Protein: CASSFSTHDTDTQYF.

J is TRBJ2-2 and V is TRBV3-1, with 8 bases aligning to TRBD2. CDR1 is LGHDT, CDR2 YNNKEL, per germline (reference sequence). The CDR3 contains 16 residues. J gave up 4 bases and V 1 base, and 5 bases lay outside the gene matches. The CDR3 sequence is CASSQGSGGVTGELFF. CDR3 nucleotides: TGTGCCAGCAGCCAAGGGTCGGGGGGGGTCACCGGGGAGCTGTTTTTT.

This sequence joins TRBV7-9 and TRBJ2-7; possibly TRBD1 or TRBD2 for D (5 bases each). The V gene lost 5 bases and the J gene lost 9 bases, with 17 bases spanning the gap. Germline V CDR1 and CDR2: SEHNR, FQNEAQ (reference sequence). This CDR3 has 13 residues. The CDR3 sequence: CASSQPLLGTQYF. In DNA form, the CDR3 reads TGTGCCAGCAGCCAGCCCCTATTGGGGACGCAGTACTTC.

This clonotype was recorded a few times. The chain employs TRBV13 and TRBJ2-7; D remains unclear. The CDR3 consists of 13 residues. The V and J ends lost 7 bases and 0 bases respectively, with 10 bases between them. Germline CDR1 and CDR2: PRHDT and FYEKMQ (reference sequence). The CDR3 DNA follows: TGTGCCAGCACCCAGGCCAGCTCCTACGAGCAGTACTTC. Amino acid sequence: CASTQASSYEQYF.

This clonotype was detected ten times or more. The V and J genes are TRBV3-1 and TRBJ2-7, with a possible D match to TRBD1 (5 bases). Germline V CDR1 and CDR2: LGHDT, YNNKEL (reference sequence). The V end was cut by 0 bases, the J end by 5 bases, with 8 bases between. The CDR3 spans 13 residues. The CDR3: CASSQDRANEQYF. The CDR3 region has the DNA TGTGCCAGCAGCCAAGACAGGGCTAACGAGCAGTACTTC.

This clonotype showed up many times. This chain connects TRBV2 to TRBJ1-1; D is undetermined. CDR1 SNHLY and CDR2 FYNNEI come from the germline V gene. This CDR3 has 13 amino acids. V shed 3 bases and J shed 0 bases, with 5 bases lying between them. CDR3 bases: TGTGCCAGCAGTGACGGAGTGAACACTGAAGCTTTCTTT. Its protein product is CASSDGVNTEAFF.

Turning to this clonotype: This clone may be a read error of a much larger clone one base away. The chain is built from TRBV20-1 and TRBJ2-1; TRBD1 is a possible D gene (6 bases). Trimming removed 0 bases from V and 12 bases from J, with 18 bases in between. The germline gives CDR1 DFQATT, CDR2 SNEGSKA (reference sequence). This CDR3 has 14 residues. CDR3 bases: TGCAGTGCTAGAGATCAGCGCGTGGGGGCAGGGCAGTTCTTC. Translating it yields CSARDQRVGAGQFF.

This clonotype was seen a single time. The CDR3 sequence: CASSFRDRATYGYTF. CDR3 coding DNA: TGTGCCAGCAGCTTCAGGGACAGGGCTACGTATGGCTACACCTTC. This chain connects TRBV7-9 to TRBJ1-2; 9 nucleotides align to TRBD1. This CDR3 is built from 15 residues. V was clipped by 3 bases and J by 5 bases; unmatched bases: 7. The germline CDR1 and CDR2 sequences are SEHNR and FQNEAQ (reference sequence).

This clonotype came up a few times. One end of the junction does not line up with germline, which may come from a read error. The rearrangement uses TRBV7-9 and TRBJ1-5; no definite D call. The CDR3 spans 12 residues. CDR1 and CDR2 (germline): SEHNR, FQNEAQ (reference sequence). The CDR3 protein is CANSLEGQPQHF. CDR3 DNA sequence: TGTGCCAACAGCTTAGAGGGTCAGCCCCAGCATTTT.

The chain employs TRBV13 and TRBJ2-3; D ambiguous. With 5 bases removed from V and 4 bases from J, the gap between germline ends came to 16 bases. The CDR3 consists of 15 residues. Germline V gives CDR1 PRHDT, CDR2 FYEKMQ (reference sequence). CDR3 sequence: CASSPGPPSADTQYF. The CDR3 bases are TGTGCCAGCAGCCCCGGCCCTCCCTCCGCAGATACGCAGTATTTT.

V usage is TRBV14 and J usage is TRBJ1-1, with TRBD1 as a possible D gene (6 bases). V gave up 4 bases and J gave up 4 bases, with 22 bases separating them. Germline CDR1 reads SGHDN; CDR2 reads FVKESK. This CDR3 comprises 17 residues. The CDR3, as DNA: TGTGCCAGCAGCCGGGTGACAGGTCGGAGGGGTGGCACTGAAGCTTTCTTT. Amino acid sequence: CASSRVTGRRGGTEAFF.

The J gene is TRBJ2-5, the V gene TRBV19; no clear D gene. Germline CDR1 reads LNHDA; CDR2 reads SQIVND (reference sequence). The length of the CDR3 is 14 residues. The ends were cut back, 7 bases at V and 2 bases at J, with 14 bases in the middle. CDR3 sequence reads: CASTSGAIQETQYF. For the CDR3, the DNA is TGTGCCAGTACCTCAGGCGCTATACAAGAGACCCAGTACTTC.

This rearrangement joins TRBV9 to TRBJ1-3; D unresolved. CDR1 and CDR2 from the germline V gene are SGDLS and YYNGEE. The CDR3 has 13 amino acids. V was trimmed by 3 bases and J by 2 bases, leaving 6 bases between them. CDR3 nucleotides: TGTGCCAGCAGCGACGGGCCTGGAAACACCATATATTTT. Translating it yields CASSDGPGNTIYF.

The chain couples TRBV28 to TRBJ1-1, with unresolved D. This CDR3 spans 13 amino acids. The V end was cut by 6 bases, the J end by 5 bases, with 13 bases between. CDR1 MDHEN and CDR2 SYDVKM come from the germline V gene. CDR3 DNA sequence: TGTGCCAGCAGCCCCTACCAAGGTACTGAAGCTTTCTTT. This gives the protein CASSPYQGTEAFF.

In this sample, this clonotype turned up a few times. The CDR3 region is CSARDAGEFYGYTF. For the CDR3, the DNA is TGCAGTGCTAGAGATGCGGGGGAGTTCTATGGCTACACCTTC. The V and J genes are TRBV20-1 and TRBJ1-2; tentatively, D is TRBD1 (5 bases). Germline loops: CDR1 DFQATT, CDR2 SNEGSKA (reference sequence). V was shortened by 0 bases and J by 4 bases, with 12 bases between the two germline ends. The CDR3 runs 14 residues.

This clonotype showed up many times. J is TRBJ1-5 and V is TRBV20-1; D gene ambiguous. The CDR3 covers 12 residues. V dropped 3 bases and J dropped 7 bases, with 10 bases sitting between them. Looked up from germline, CDR1 is DFQATT and CDR2 is SNEGSKA (reference sequence). The CDR3 DNA follows: TGCAGTGCTAGTCTGGGGTTCCAGCCCCAGCATTTT. It is translated as CSASLGFQPQHF.

This clonotype was picked up many times. V and J are TRBV2 and TRBJ2-7; D unclear. Germline loops: CDR1 SNHLY, CDR2 FYNNEI. V was shortened by 5 bases and J by 6 bases, with 17 bases between the two germline ends. This CDR3 is 14 amino acids long. CDR3 in DNA: TGTGCCAGCAGTTTGGCAGGTAGTCCTTTCGAGCAGTACTTC. Its translation: CASSLAGSPFEQYF.

This clonotype came up a few times. The V call is TRBV20-1, the J call TRBJ2-1; the match to TRBD2 covers 9 bases. The CDR3 length is 16 residues. V lost 1 base to trimming and J lost 10 bases; unmatched junction nucleotides: 14. Germline V gives CDR1 DFQATT, CDR2 SNEGSKA (reference sequence). CDR3 loop: CSARGGGSGGPKEQFF. CDR3 in DNA: TGCAGTGCTAGAGGGGGAGGTAGCGGGGGCCCGAAGGAGCAGTTCTTC.

This chain joins TRBV19 and TRBJ2-7, with D perhaps assigned TRBD1 or TRBD2 (5 bases each). Germline V lookup: CDR1 LNHDA, CDR2 SQIVND (reference sequence). V was pared by 5 bases and J by 0 bases, with 14 bases between. This CDR3 contains 15 residues. CDR3 region: CASSAAGASSYEQYF. CDR3 coding DNA: TGTGCCAGTAGTGCAGCCGGGGCGAGCTCCTACGAGCAGTACTTC. Looking up the rest from reference TRBV19 and TRBJ2-7 gives the full variable domain: DGGITQSPKYLFRKEGQNVTLSCEQNLNHDAMYWYRQDPGQGLRLIYYSQIVNDFQKGDIAEGYSVSREKKESFPLTVTSAQKNPTAFYLCASSAAGASSYEQYFGPGTRLTVT.

This clonotype came up many times. The chain employs TRBV28 and TRBJ1-2; maybe TRBD1 (6 bases). The germline gives CDR1 MDHEN, CDR2 SYDVKM. V gave up 5 bases and J gave up 3 bases, with 13 bases separating them. This CDR3 comprises 14 residues. CDR3 residues: CASSERTAHYGYTF. In DNA, the CDR3 is TGTGCCAGCAGTGAGAGGACAGCACACTATGGCTACACCTTC.

This clonotype was seen a few times. The gene calls are TRBV7-9 and TRBJ2-3, with 9 bases aligning to TRBD2. CDR1 is SEHNR and CDR2 is FQNEAQ in the germline V gene (reference sequence). V was clipped by 5 bases and J by 3 bases; unmatched bases: 9. The CDR3 sequence is 16 residues long. The CDR3 protein is CASSPKGLAMTDTQYF. In DNA, the CDR3 is TGTGCCAGCAGCCCTAAGGGACTAGCTATGACAGATACGCAGTATTTT.

The CDR3 DNA follows: TGTGCTAGTGGTTTGACAACGCCCCCTGGACTAGCGGGGGGAGAGACCCAGTACTTC. Protein product: CASGLTTPPGLAGGETQYF. The chain is built from TRBV12-5 and TRBJ2-5; 14 bases map to TRBD2. Losses at the gene ends were 2 bases for V and 4 bases for J; bases not matched to a gene: 12. This CDR3 spans 19 amino acids. In germline, CDR1 is LGHNT, CDR2 FRNRAP.

This clonotype has more than one count but fewer than ten. V is TRBV6-6 and J is TRBJ2-7, with 11 bases fitting TRBD1. The CDR3 loop spans 15 amino acids. Germline V gene sequence: CDR1 MNHNY, CDR2 SVGAGI (reference sequence). The junction had 3 bases not matched to a gene; V was cut back by 0 bases and J by 5 bases. CDR3 DNA sequence: TGTGCCAGCAGTTACTCCGGGACAGGGGGGGACGAGCAGTACTTC. It translates to CASSYSGTGGDEQYF.